Ten or more counts support the clone carrying this TCR beta chain. Germline lookup yields CDR1 SGHVS and CDR2 FNYEAQ. Trimming took off 8 bases at V and 2 bases at J, with 12 bases between the two ends. The CDR3 loop spans 13 amino acids. One entry per CDR3 protein results from TCRdb running MiXCR on the RT-PCR reads. This sample has 70,000 or so distinct CDR3 sequences, with around 27% found just once. The data derive from a study of patients and donors after allogeneic stem cell transplantation. Sequenced material: blood, either unsorted or a sorted T cell fraction (not recorded which). This chain joins TRBV7-6 and TRBJ1-2; D may be TRBD1 (6 bases). The sequence was obtained from a human donor who was either an allogeneic HSCT recipient or a stem cell or donor lymphocyte infusion donor (not recorded which). It is not recorded whose cells these are; they may come from a transplant donor. In nucleotides, the CDR3 is TGTGCCAGCGGGCTGGGGGCGAACTATGGCTACACCTTC. It encodes CASGLGANYGYTF.